The following is a T cell receptor beta chain sequence with its context. What it recognizes is unknown. The entry originates in a study of OX40 agonist ivuxolimab in advanced cancers. General study results and limits: CD4+ and CD8+ blood T cells expanded clonally by week 6 at 0.1 to 3.0 mg/kg.

Samples were taken at baseline and on day 1 of cycles 4 and 7. Using immunoSEQ multiplex PCR, the repertoire was profiled, and TCRdb retains in-frame clones only, with some absent. The data hold 76,000 or so clones, with 85% observed a single time. Per the germline V gene, CDR1 is LNHDA and CDR2 is SQIVND (reference sequence). The CDR3 is 13 amino acids. V lost 7 bases, J lost 4 bases, and 13 bases lay in between. Sequencing was performed on CD4+ or CD8+ T cells sorted from blood, taken in a trial of the OX40 agonist ivuxolimab. The chain is built from TRBV19 and TRBJ1-2; weak D call: TRBD1 (6 bases). This sequence originates from an adult with an advanced solid tumor such as melanoma, head and neck, liver or kidney cancer. As DNA, the CDR3 is TGTGCCAGTACTCACGACAGGCTCTATGGCTACACCTTC. Translated, it gives CASTHDRLYGYTF.